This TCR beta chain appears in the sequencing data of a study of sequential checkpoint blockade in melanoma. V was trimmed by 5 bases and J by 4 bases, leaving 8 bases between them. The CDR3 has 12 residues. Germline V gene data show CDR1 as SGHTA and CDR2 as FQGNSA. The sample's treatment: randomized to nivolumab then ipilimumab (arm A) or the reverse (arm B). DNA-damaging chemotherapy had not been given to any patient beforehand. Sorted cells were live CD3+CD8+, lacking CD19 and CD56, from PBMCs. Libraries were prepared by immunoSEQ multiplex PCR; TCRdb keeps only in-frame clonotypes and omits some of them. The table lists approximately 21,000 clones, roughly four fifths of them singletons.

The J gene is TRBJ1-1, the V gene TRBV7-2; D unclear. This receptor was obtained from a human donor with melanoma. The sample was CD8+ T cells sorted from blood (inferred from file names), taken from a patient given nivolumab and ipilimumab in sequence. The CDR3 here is CASSRRATEAFF. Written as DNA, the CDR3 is TGTGCCAGCAGCCGGCGGGCCACTGAAGCTTTCTTT.